This T cell receptor beta chain derives from a study of cytomegalovirus exposure and HLA in healthy donors. The primer mix had 60 Vbeta and 13 Jbeta primers. Measured with immunoSEQ multiplex PCR; TCRdb has only the in-frame clones, and not every one. Its listing shows around 130,000 clones. The specimen was PBMCs. This sequence originates from a woman aged 40 to 50 in good health and CMV-seronegative.

Here the CDR3 reads CASPPSRTANTEAFF. As DNA, the CDR3 is TGTGCCAGCCCCCCAAGCCGGACAGCAAACACTGAAGCTTTCTTT. The chain employs TRBV28 and TRBJ1-1; D is perhaps TRBD1 (6 bases). The CDR3 is 15 amino acids. V was clipped by 8 bases and J by 2 bases, with 18 bases between them. CDR1 MDHEN and CDR2 SYDVKM come from the germline V gene. Using reference TRBV28 and TRBJ1-1 for the parts outside the CDR3, the full variable domain is DVKVTQSSRYLVKRTGEKVFLECVQDMDHENMFWYRQDPGLGLRLIYFSYDVKMKEKGDIPEGYSVSREKKERFSLILESASTNQTSMYLCASPPSRTANTEAFFGQGTRLTVV.